The 31 T cell receptor beta chains below come from one sample, sequenced in a study of blood T cells in healthy people across ages. Next came a second PCR, run for about 6 to 11 cycles, which used a sample-barcoded 5' primer along with a J-beta primer mix. TCRdb reprocessed the 5' RACE reads with MiXCR, giving one entry per CDR3 protein. The data show about a million distinct CDR3 sequences, 48% seen once. Input material: blood. The receptors here all came from a man in his thirties or forties in good health.

This clonotype has just a few counts. The chain recombines TRBV10-3 with TRBJ2-1, with D possibly matching TRBD1 (6 bases). The CDR3 is 16 amino acids. The V gene's germline CDR1 is ENHRY and CDR2 SYGVKD. V lost 0 bases and J lost 4, with 13 bases in between. The DNA for the CDR3 is TGTGCCATCAGTGAGTCGGTGGGGACACTTTACAATGAGCAGTTCTTC. Amino acids: CAISESVGTLYNEQFF.

This rearrangement joins TRBV5-1 to TRBJ2-1; D is ambiguous. This CDR3 has 11 amino acids. Trimming took off 0 bases at V and 10 bases at J, with 5 bases between the two ends. Germline V gives CDR1 SGHRS, CDR2 YFSETQ. For the CDR3, the DNA is TGCGCCAGCAGCTTGGTATCCGAGCAGTTCTTC. This translates into CASSLVSEQFF.

V usage is TRBV7-9 and J usage is TRBJ1-2, with D possibly matching TRBD1 (6 bases). Trimming took off 4 bases at V and 3 bases at J, with 12 bases between the two ends. The CDR3 covers 14 residues. Germline CDR1 is SEHNR and CDR2 is FQNEAQ (reference sequence). The CDR3 coding sequence is TGTGCCAGCAGCTGGGAAGGGGGGGACTATGGCTACACCTTC. Its protein is CASSWEGGDYGYTF.

V and J are TRBV4-2 and TRBJ2-3; a weak D match, TRBD2 (7 bases). Trimming removed 1 base from V and 1 base from J, with 18 bases in between. There are 18 residues in the CDR3. Germline V gene lookup returns CDR1 LGHNA and CDR2 YNFKEQ. CDR3 DNA: TGTGCCAGCAGCCAAGGTCAAGTTGGGGGGGGGCGCACAGATACGCAGTATTTT. Its translation is CASSQGQVGGGRTDTQYF.

This chain links TRBV11-1 with TRBJ2-2, with D possibly being TRBD2 (5 bases). The V end was cut by 3 bases, the J end by 6 bases, with 8 bases between. The CDR3 length is 13 residues. In germline, CDR1 is SGHAT, CDR2 FQDESV (reference sequence). CDR3 residues: CASSFGESGELFF. As DNA, the CDR3 is TGTGCCAGCAGCTTCGGGGAGTCCGGGGAGCTGTTTTTT.

This clonotype was observed a few times. CDR3 nucleotide sequence: TGTGCCAGCACAACTACGGCGGCAGGGAAGAACGAGCAGTACTTC. Translated, it gives CASTTTAAGKNEQYF. V gene TRBV25-1 combines with J gene TRBJ2-7; a possible D gene is TRBD1 (5 bases). The CDR3 runs to 15 residues. V was clipped by 7 bases and J by 5 bases, with 21 bases between them. CDR1 is MGHDK and CDR2 is SYGVNS in the germline V gene.

Points on this clonotype: A read error is possible here, since a much larger clone lies one base away. The rearrangement joins TRBV6-6 to TRBJ2-7; 7 bases match TRBD1. This CDR3 comprises 15 residues. V lost 5 bases to trimming and J lost 2 bases; unmatched junction nucleotides: 9. Germline lookup yields CDR1 MNHNY and CDR2 SVGAGI (reference sequence). CDR3 residues: CASSPAQGPTYEQYF. Written as DNA, the CDR3 is TGTGCCAGCAGTCCGGCACAGGGGCCCACCTACGAGCAGTACTTC.

This clonotype was seen only a few times. The chain carries TRBV7-2 and TRBJ1-5, with D perhaps TRBD1 (6 bases). V was cut by 4 bases and J by 2 bases, with 9 bases left in between. CDR1 SGHTA and CDR2 FQGNSA come from the germline V gene. CDR3 length equals 14 residues. The CDR3 nucleotides read TGTGCCAGCAGCTCCAGGACAGGCAATCAGCCCCAGCATTTT. Encoded protein: CASSSRTGNQPQHF. Complete variable domain (other parts from reference TRBV7-2 and TRBJ1-5): GAGVSQSPSNKVTEKGKDVELRCDPISGHTALYWYRQSLGQGLEFLIYFQGNSAPDKSGLPSDRFSAERTGGSVSTLTIQRTQQEDSAVYLCASSSRTGNQPQHFGDGTRLSIL.

This chain links TRBV20-1 with TRBJ1-6; D is perhaps TRBD1 (6 bases). V was trimmed by 2 bases and J by 5 bases, leaving 13 bases between them. This CDR3 is built from 15 residues. Germline CDR1 reads DFQATT; CDR2 reads SNEGSKA (reference sequence). As DNA, the CDR3 is TGCAGTGCTAGAACGGGACAAGGAAATAATTCACCCCTCCACTTT. This codes for CSARTGQGNNSPLHF.

This sequence joins TRBV24-1 and TRBJ2-3; D is unresolved. The CDR3 has 13 residues. Germline CDR1 and CDR2: KGHDR and SFDVKD. Trimming shortened V by 6 bases and J by 2 bases, and 8 bases separated the two germline ends. The CDR3 loop is CATSHTATDTQYF. The DNA for the CDR3 is TGTGCCACCAGTCATACGGCCACAGATACGCAGTATTTT.

The chain uses TRBV27 and TRBJ2-5, with D hard to call. Trimming took off 3 bases at V and 9 bases at J, with 11 bases between the two ends. The CDR3 has 12 residues. Germline assignment: CDR1 MNHEY and CDR2 SMNVEV (reference sequence). The CDR3 loop reads CASSFPPGPQYF. The CDR3 bases are TGTGCCAGCAGTTTCCCTCCGGGTCCCCAGTACTTC.

The chain has TRBV3-1 and TRBJ2-5; the D is unclear. Germline CDR1 LGHDT, CDR2 YNNKEL (reference sequence). V lost 9 bases and J 1 base, leaving 18 bases between the germline ends. This CDR3 is 15 amino acids long. The CDR3 DNA sequence: TGTGCCAGTGGCCCTCCTGCCGCGATCCAAGAGACCCAGTACTTC. Its protein product is CASGPPAAIQETQYF.

There are a few counts of this clonotype. This chain connects TRBV5-5 to TRBJ2-3; no clear D. V was pared by 4 bases and J by 4 bases, with 7 bases between. The germline V gene has CDR1 SGHKS and CDR2 YYEKEE (reference sequence). The CDR3 contains 12 residues. The chain's CDR3 is CASSRESDTQYF. CDR3 DNA: TGTGCCAGCAGCCGAGAGTCAGATACGCAGTATTTT. The entire variable domain, with the rest obtained from reference TRBV5-5 and TRBJ2-3, is as follows: DAGVTQSPTHLIKTRGQQVTLRCSPISGHKSVSWYQQVLGQGPQFIFQYYEKEERGRGNFPDRFSARQFPNYSSELNVNALLLGDSALYLCASSRESDTQYFGPGTRLTVL.

This chain joins TRBV4-2 and TRBJ2-5; D ambiguous. The J call may not be correct, given that the DNA end is closer to TRBJ2-7. Germline CDR1 is LGHNA and CDR2 is YNFKEQ. The CDR3 is made up of 13 amino acids. As DNA, the CDR3 is TGTGCCAGCAGCCAGGAGTTTTTGTACGAGCAGTACTTC. Protein product: CASSQEFLYEQYF.

The chain has TRBV11-3 and TRBJ2-3, with 7 bases aligning to TRBD2. V lost 5 bases to trimming and J lost 4 bases; unmatched junction nucleotides: 6. Per the germline V gene, CDR1 is SGHNT and CDR2 is YENEEA. The CDR3 runs to 14 residues. The chain's CDR3 is CASSPGLDADTQYF. The CDR3 bases are TGTGCCAGCAGCCCTGGACTAGATGCAGATACGCAGTATTTT.

This clonotype was counted only a few times. The chain recombines TRBV27 with TRBJ2-5; D call uncertain. The V end was cut by 3 bases, the J end by 1 base, with 18 bases between. The CDR3 is 17 residues long. Looked up from germline, CDR1 is MNHEY and CDR2 is SMNVEV (reference sequence). The CDR3 reads CASSLAPTRISQETQYF. As DNA, the CDR3 is TGTGCCAGCAGTTTGGCGCCAACCCGAATAAGCCAAGAGACCCAGTACTTC.

This rearrangement joins TRBV28 to TRBJ2-2, with D uncertain. The CDR3 is 12 residues long. The ends were cut back, 4 bases at V and 6 bases at J, with 6 bases in the middle. Germline values: CDR1 MDHEN, CDR2 SYDVKM. Here the CDR3 DNA reads TGTGCCAGCAGTTCCGTCCCCGGGGAGCTGTTTTTT. This codes for CASSSVPGELFF.

V gene TRBV7-6 combines with J gene TRBJ1-2, with D possibly TRBD1 on 5 matching bases. Germline-derived CDR1 and CDR2 are SGHVS and FNYEAQ. There are 14 residues in the CDR3. V shed 4 bases and J shed 8 bases, with 17 bases lying between them. This chain's CDR3 is CASSSFGGSGGYTF. CDR3 DNA sequence: TGTGCCAGCAGCTCCTTTGGGGGTTCTGGGGGCTACACCTTC.

The chain has TRBV6-6 and TRBJ2-7; the D gene is possibly TRBD2 (6 bases). Trimming left V 4 bases short and J 4 bases short, with 11 bases between. The CDR3 consists of 13 residues. From germline, CDR1 is MNHNY and CDR2 SVGAGI (reference sequence). CDR3 region: CASSLRGRYEQYF. In DNA, the CDR3 is TGTGCCAGCAGTTTACGGGGGAGGTACGAGCAGTACTTC.

Notes on this clonotype: The junction does not match germline at one end; this may be a read error. This chain joins TRBV25-1 and TRBJ2-5, with 8 bases lining up with TRBD1. This CDR3 region has 16 residues. CDR1 MGHDK and CDR2 SYGVNS come from the germline V gene. CDR3 in DNA: TGTGCCAGCAGTGAATATTCGGTCAGGGGGCAACACGAGCAGTGCTTC. Translated, it gives CASSEYSVRGQHEQCF.

The rearrangement links TRBV25-1 to TRBJ1-5, with 7 bases aligning to TRBD1. The junction had 6 bases not matched to a gene; V was cut back by 4 bases and J by 6 bases. CDR3 length: 14 amino acids. Germline CDR1 MGHDK, CDR2 SYGVNS. The CDR3 coding sequence is TGTGCCAGCAGTGCTACAGGGGAGAGTCAGCCCCAGCATTTT. Translation gives CASSATGESQPQHF.

The chain is built from TRBV6-6 and TRBJ2-3; possible D gene TRBD1, 5 bases. The CDR3 consists of 15 residues. V lost 0 bases and J 2 bases, leaving 9 bases between the germline ends. Germline CDR1 and CDR2: MNHNY and SVGAGI (reference sequence). CDR3 DNA: TGTGCCAGCAGTTACTCATCGGACAACACAGATACGCAGTATTTT. Translated: CASSYSSDNTDTQYF.

The chain combines TRBV20-1 with TRBJ2-3; 10 bases are a match to TRBD2. This CDR3 region has 14 residues. V lost 6 bases to trimming and J lost 3 bases; unmatched junction nucleotides: 6. In germline, CDR1 is DFQATT, CDR2 SNEGSKA (reference sequence). The CDR3 DNA follows: TGCAGTGCGATTCTAGCGGGGGTTACAGATACGCAGTATTTT. Its protein is CSAILAGVTDTQYF.

The V gene is TRBV4-2, the J gene TRBJ2-1, with TRBD2 as a possible D gene (6 bases). This CDR3 is built from 13 residues. CDR1 LGHNA and CDR2 YNFKEQ come from the germline V gene. V gave up 0 bases and J gave up 8 bases, with 8 bases separating them. CDR3 region: CASSQEAGYEQFF. Here the CDR3 DNA reads TGTGCCAGCAGCCAAGAAGCGGGCTATGAGCAGTTCTTC.

This chain joins TRBV20-1 and TRBJ1-2; D gene unclear. The CDR3 totals 16 residues. The germline V gene encodes CDR1 DFQATT and CDR2 SNEGSKA (reference sequence). Trimming removed 6 bases from V and 7 bases from J, with 27 bases in between. This chain's CDR3 is CSAEMPETFTTGGYTF. CDR3 bases: TGCAGTGCCGAAATGCCCGAGACATTTACTACCGGTGGCTACACCTTC.

As concerns this clonotype: A read error is possible here, since a much larger clone lies one base away. This chain joins TRBV29-1 and TRBJ2-1, with D perhaps TRBD2 (6 bases). The CDR3 is made up of 12 amino acids. Per germline, CDR1 SQVTM and CDR2 ANQGSEA. V gave up 4 bases and J gave up 9 bases, with 13 bases separating them. The CDR3 DNA reads TGCAGCGTTGGTCCAGCGGGCAGTGAGCAGTTCTTC. It yields the protein CSVGPAGSEQFF.

The table lists this clonotype with a few counts. CDR3 bases: TGTGCCAGCAGTCCCAACCCCGGGACAAAATATAACAATGAGCAGTTCTTC. As protein: CASSPNPGTKYNNEQFF. This chain connects TRBV7-2 to TRBJ2-1; tentatively, D is TRBD1 (6 bases). Trimming took off 6 bases at V and 5 bases at J, with 23 bases between the two ends. This CDR3 comprises 17 residues. Germline CDR1 is SGHTA and CDR2 is FQGNSA.

The rearrangement uses TRBV4-2 and TRBJ2-4; 9 bases are shared with TRBD2. In germline, CDR1 is LGHNA, CDR2 YNFKEQ. This CDR3 has 14 amino acids. Unmatched junction bases numbered 2, after V lost 0 bases and J lost 8 bases. The CDR3 bases are TGTGCCAGCAGCCAAGATGCTAGCGGGGACATTCAGTACTTC. Its translation is CASSQDASGDIQYF.

This CDR3 is CASSGMSTSGGRTGELFF. The CDR3 DNA follows: TGTGCCAGCAGCGGGATGTCGACTAGCGGGGGTAGAACCGGGGAGCTGTTTTTT. This sequence joins TRBV11-2 and TRBJ2-2, with 12 bases matching TRBD2. This CDR3 comprises 18 residues. Germline trimming cut 5 bases from V and 5 bases from J; bases unmatched to any gene: 12. CDR1 and CDR2 (germline): SGHAT, FQNNGV.

J is TRBJ2-5 and V is TRBV3-1; D is unresolved. The CDR3 is 15 amino acids. Trimming took 0 bases from V and 11 from J, leaving 19 bases between them. Germline values: CDR1 LGHDT, CDR2 YNNKEL (reference sequence). The CDR3 bases are TGTGCCAGCAGCCAAGATAGCCGAAGTAGCTACGGGCAGTACTTC. This translates into CASSQDSRSSYGQYF.

As to this clonotype: Mismatch with germline at one junction end may stem from a read error. This chain connects TRBV6-1 to TRBJ1-6, with D hard to call. In germline, CDR1 is MNHNS, CDR2 SASEGT. The CDR3 has 15 residues. The CDR3 nucleotides read TGTACCAGCAGGACCGACGGCTCTGATAATTCACCCCTCCACTTT. Translated, it gives CTSRTDGSDNSPLHF.